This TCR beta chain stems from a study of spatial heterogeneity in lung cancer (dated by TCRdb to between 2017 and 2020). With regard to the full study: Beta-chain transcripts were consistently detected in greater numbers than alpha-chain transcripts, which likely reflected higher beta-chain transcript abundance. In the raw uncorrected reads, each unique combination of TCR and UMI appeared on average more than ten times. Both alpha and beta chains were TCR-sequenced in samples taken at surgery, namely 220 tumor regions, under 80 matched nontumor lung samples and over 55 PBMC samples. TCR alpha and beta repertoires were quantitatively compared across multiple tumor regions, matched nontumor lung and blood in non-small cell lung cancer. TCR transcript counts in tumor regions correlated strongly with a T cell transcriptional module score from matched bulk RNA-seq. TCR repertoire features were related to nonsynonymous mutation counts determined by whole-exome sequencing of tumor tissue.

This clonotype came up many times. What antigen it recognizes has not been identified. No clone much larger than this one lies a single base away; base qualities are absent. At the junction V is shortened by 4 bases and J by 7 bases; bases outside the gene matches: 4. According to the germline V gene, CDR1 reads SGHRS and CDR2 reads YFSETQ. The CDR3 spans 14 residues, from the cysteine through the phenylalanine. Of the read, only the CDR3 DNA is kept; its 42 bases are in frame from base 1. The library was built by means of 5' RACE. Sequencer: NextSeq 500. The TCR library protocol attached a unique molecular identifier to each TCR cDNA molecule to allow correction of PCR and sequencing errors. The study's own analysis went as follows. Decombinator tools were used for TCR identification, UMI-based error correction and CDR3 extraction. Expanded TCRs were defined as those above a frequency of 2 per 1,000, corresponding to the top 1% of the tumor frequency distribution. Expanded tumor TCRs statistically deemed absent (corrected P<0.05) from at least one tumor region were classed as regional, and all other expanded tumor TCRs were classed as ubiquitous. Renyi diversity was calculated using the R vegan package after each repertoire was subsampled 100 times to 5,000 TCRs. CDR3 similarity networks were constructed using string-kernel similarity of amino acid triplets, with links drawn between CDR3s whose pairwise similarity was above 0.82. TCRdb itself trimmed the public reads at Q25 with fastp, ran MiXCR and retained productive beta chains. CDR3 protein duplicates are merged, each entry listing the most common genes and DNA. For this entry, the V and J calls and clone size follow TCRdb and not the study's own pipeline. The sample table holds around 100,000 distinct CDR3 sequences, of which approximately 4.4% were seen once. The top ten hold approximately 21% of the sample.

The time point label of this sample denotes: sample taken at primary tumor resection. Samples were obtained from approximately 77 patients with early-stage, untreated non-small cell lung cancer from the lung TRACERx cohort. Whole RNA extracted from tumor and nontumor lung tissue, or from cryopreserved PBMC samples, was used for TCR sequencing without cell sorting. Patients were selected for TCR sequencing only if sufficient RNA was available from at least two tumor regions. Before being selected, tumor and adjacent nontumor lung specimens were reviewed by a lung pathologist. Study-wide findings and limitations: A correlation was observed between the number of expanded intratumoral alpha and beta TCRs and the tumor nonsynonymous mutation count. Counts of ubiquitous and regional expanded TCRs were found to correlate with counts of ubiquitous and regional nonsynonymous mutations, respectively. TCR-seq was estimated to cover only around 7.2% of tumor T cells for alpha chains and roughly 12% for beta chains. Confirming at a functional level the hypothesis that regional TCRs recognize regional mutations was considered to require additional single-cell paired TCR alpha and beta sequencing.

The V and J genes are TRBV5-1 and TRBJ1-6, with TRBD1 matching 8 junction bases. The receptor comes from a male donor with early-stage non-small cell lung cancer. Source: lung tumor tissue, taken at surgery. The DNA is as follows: TGCGCCAGCAGCCGCGGACAGGGCAATTCACCCCTCCACTTT. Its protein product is CASSRGQGNSPLHF.